This T cell receptor (beta chain) was profiled in a study of blood T cell repertoires in COVID-19. Study details: The United States, Italy and Spain supplied acute and convalescent COVID-19 samples. T cells, B-cell-depleted T cells, or PBMCs supplied cDNA or gDNA.

Original processing methods: Estimation of nucleated cell counts was performed using reference gene primer amplification. Some clones are missing from TCRdb's copy, which holds only in-frame ones; the method was immunoSEQ multiplex PCR. That table supplies the V and J calls and clone size; D and trimming were determined from the DNA. The sample has about 430,000 clones, 70% to 90% seen once. V lost 0 bases and J 5 bases, leaving 8 bases between the germline ends. CDR1 and CDR2 from the germline V gene are SGHTS and YDEGEE. The CDR3 loop spans 13 amino acids. Sample: peripheral blood. The sequence derives from a man younger than 35 with COVID-19, enrolled during active disease. The chain joins TRBV5-8 to TRBJ1-2; D not certain. The CDR3 DNA reads TGTGCCAGCAGCTTGGAACCCGGGTATGGCTACACCTTC. It translates to CASSLEPGYGYTF. Complete variable domain (other parts from reference TRBV5-8 and TRBJ1-2): EAGVTQSPTHLIKTRGQQATLRCSPISGHTSVYWYQQALGLGLQFLLWYDEGEERNRGNFPPRFSGRQFPNYSSELNVNALELEDSALYLCASSLEPGYGYTFGSGTRLTVV.